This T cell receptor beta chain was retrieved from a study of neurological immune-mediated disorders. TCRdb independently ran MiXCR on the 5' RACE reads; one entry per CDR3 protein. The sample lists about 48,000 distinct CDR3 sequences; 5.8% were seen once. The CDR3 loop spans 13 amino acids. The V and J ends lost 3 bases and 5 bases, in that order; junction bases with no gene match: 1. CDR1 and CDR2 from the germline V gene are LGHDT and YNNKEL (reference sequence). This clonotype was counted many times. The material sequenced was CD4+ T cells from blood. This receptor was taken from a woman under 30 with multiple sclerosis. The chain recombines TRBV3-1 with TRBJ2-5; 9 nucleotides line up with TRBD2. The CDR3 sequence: CASSQRGGETQYF. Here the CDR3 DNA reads TGTGCCAGCAGCCAGCGGGGGGGGGAGACCCAGTACTTC.